The T cell receptor (beta chain) under discussion was sequenced for a study of metastatic and nonmetastatic thyroid tumors. Study results and limitations: It was reported that TCR beta diversity was significantly higher in malignant thyroid tumors than benign nodules, in blood and tumor.

Many counts were recorded for this clone. Its specificity is unknown. J was trimmed by 8 bases and V by 3 bases; bases with no gene match: 3. The CDR3 extends over 14 amino acids. Germline CDR1 reads ENHRY; CDR2 reads SYGVKD. Each patient came to thyroid surgery without any prior treatment (of any kind). TCRdb reassembled clones from the PCR reads with MiXCR. The sample records approximately 30,000 clones, approximately 16% being singletons. The receptor's source is a female donor with papillary thyroid cancer or a benign thyroid nodule (not recorded which). Some clones in this sample may be carry-over from other donors' samples. The chain joins TRBV10-3 to TRBJ2-1; 11 positions agree with TRBD2. Material for sequencing was blood. The CDR3 loop reads CAISELAGAHEQFF. CDR3 coding DNA: TGTGCCATCAGTGAACTAGCGGGAGCCCATGAGCAGTTCTTC.